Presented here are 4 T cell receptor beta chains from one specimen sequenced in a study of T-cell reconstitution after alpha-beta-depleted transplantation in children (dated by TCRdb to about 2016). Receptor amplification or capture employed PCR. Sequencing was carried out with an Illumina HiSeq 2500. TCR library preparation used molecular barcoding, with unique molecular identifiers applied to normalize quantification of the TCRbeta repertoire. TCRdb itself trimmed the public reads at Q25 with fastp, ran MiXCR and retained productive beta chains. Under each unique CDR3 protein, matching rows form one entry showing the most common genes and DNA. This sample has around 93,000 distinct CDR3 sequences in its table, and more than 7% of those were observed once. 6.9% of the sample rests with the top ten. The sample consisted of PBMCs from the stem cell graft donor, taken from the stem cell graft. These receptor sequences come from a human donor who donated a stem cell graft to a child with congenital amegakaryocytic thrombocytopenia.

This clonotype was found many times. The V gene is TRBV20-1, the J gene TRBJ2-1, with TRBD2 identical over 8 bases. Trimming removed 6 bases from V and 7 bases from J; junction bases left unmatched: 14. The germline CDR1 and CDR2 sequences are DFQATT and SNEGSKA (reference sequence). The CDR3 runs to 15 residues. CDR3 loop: CSAGLGGLVQNEQFF. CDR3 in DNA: TGCAGTGCGGGTCTGGGGGGACTAGTTCAAAATGAGCAGTTCTTC.

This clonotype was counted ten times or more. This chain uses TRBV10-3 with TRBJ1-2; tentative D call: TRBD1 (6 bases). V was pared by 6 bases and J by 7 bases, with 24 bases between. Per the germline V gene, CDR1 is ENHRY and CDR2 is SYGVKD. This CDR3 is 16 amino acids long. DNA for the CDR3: TGTGCCATCAGCCCTCGAGAACCAGGGGAAAATCGTGGCTACACCTTC. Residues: CAISPREPGENRGYTF.

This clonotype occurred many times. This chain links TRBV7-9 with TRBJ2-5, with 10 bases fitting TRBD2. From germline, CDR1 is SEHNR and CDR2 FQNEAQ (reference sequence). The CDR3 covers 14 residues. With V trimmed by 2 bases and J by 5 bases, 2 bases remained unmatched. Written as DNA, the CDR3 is TGTGCCAGCAGCTTATCACTAGCGGGGGAGACCCAGTACTTC. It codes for CASSLSLAGETQYF.

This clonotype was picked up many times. In DNA, the CDR3 is TGCGCCAGCAGCTCGGACAGGACGCTCCACGAGCAGTACTTC. This encodes CASSSDRTLHEQYF. The V and J genes are TRBV5-1 and TRBJ2-7, with 7 bases fitting TRBD1. The CDR3 runs 14 residues. J gave up 5 bases and V 3 bases, and 8 bases lay outside the gene matches. Germline V gene lookup returns CDR1 SGHRS and CDR2 YFSETQ.